This T cell receptor beta chain appears in the sequencing data of a study of T cell responses to AZD1222 COVID-19 vaccine. The study, taken as a whole, reports: Breadth and depth of Spike-specific TCRs rose after two AZD1222 doses.

V lost 6 bases and J lost 9; bases outside the gene matches: 16. The germline CDR1 and CDR2 sequences are SEHNR and FQNEAQ (reference sequence). The CDR3 loop spans 16 amino acids. To note about this clone: Its antigen remains unidentified.

Assay: immunoSEQ multiplex PCR; the TCRdb copy retains only in-frame clones and omits some. The sample carries 170,000 or so clones, approximately 90% recorded once. The clonotype was recovered from an adult in good health. This sample comprised peripheral blood, obtained on day 0 of AZD1222 vaccination. This rearrangement joins TRBV7-9 to TRBJ2-1, with 8 nucleotides matching TRBD1. The CDR3 loop is CASRDQRRQGAVEQFF. Here the CDR3 DNA reads TGTGCCAGCAGAGACCAGCGGCGGCAGGGGGCGGTTGAGCAGTTCTTC.